This TCR beta chain was documented in a study of blood T cell repertoires in COVID-19. Study summary: The United States, Italy and Spain were the sources of the acute and convalescent COVID-19 samples. PBMCs, B-cell-depleted T cells, or T cells were the source of the cDNA or gDNA that made up the material.

The CDR3 spans 15 residues. CDR1 is SGHAT, CDR2 FQNNGV, per germline. J lost 5 bases, V lost 3 bases, and 9 bases had no gene match. Sequencing used immunoSEQ multiplex PCR; TCRdb keeps in-frame clones, though not all of them. The sample comprises more than 150,000 clones, 70% to 80% of which are singletons, and 17% rests with the top ten. Recruitment covered over 20 US areas and drew participants whose ages spanned about 18 to 100 years. Participants' own reports of clinical history determined their cohort assignment. The chain joins TRBV11-2 to TRBJ2-5, with 7 bases fitting TRBD2. The sequencing input was PBMCs or T cells enriched from blood (not recorded which). The receptor was derived from a woman in her fifties or sixties who had recovered from COVID-19. The CDR3 sequence: CASSFFSGLGETQYF. The CDR3 region has the DNA TGTGCCAGCAGCTTCTTTAGCGGGCTGGGGGAGACCCAGTACTTC.